This entry features one T cell receptor beta chain sequence. Its specificity is unknown. Under the authors' procedure: There were no quality scores in the junction-only immunoSEQ sequences, so filtering differed. Some clones are missing from TCRdb's copy, which holds only in-frame ones; the method was immunoSEQ multiplex PCR. V, J and clone size were drawn from that table, and D and trimming were deduced from the DNA. The sample contains millions of clones, 90% to 95% of which appear only once. This entry comes from a study of shared clonotypes between healthy human individuals. Study-wide results and caveats: It was the few donors that limited the genetic and exposure-history diversity represented.

Trimming shortened V by 4 bases and J by 0 bases, and 25 bases separated the two germline ends. The CDR3 is 19 residues long. Per the germline V gene, CDR1 is MDHEN and CDR2 is SYDVKM. The chain has TRBV28 and TRBJ2-7, with D tentatively TRBD2 (5 bases). The material sequenced was naive CD4+ T cells sorted from blood. The subset here: CD45RA+ positively selected. This receptor was taken from a man younger than 30 in good health. CDR3 region: CASSSPSAHLRASSYEQYF. The CDR3 DNA reads TGTGCCAGCAGTTCCCCCTCGGCACACTTGAGGGCGAGCTCCTACGAGCAGTACTTC. The full variable domain, completed using reference TRBV28 and TRBJ2-7, is DVKVTQSSRYLVKRTGEKVFLECVQDMDHENMFWYRQDPGLGLRLIYFSYDVKMKEKGDIPEGYSVSREKKERFSLILESASTNQTSMYLCASSSPSAHLRASSYEQYFGPGTRLTVT.